The entry that follows covers one T cell receptor beta chain sequence. These data belong to a study of blood T cell repertoires in COVID-19. Overall study context: There were acute and convalescent COVID-19 samples, and they came from the United States, Italy and Spain.

CDR3 length equals 18 residues. The V end lost 1 base, the J end lost 8 bases, and 23 bases lay between the germline ends. The germline CDR1 and CDR2 sequences are LGHDT and YNNKEL (reference sequence). Per the study methods: Reference gene primer amplification gave nucleated cell count estimates. Assay used: immunoSEQ multiplex PCR; TCRdb lists only in-frame clones, some missing. V, J and clone size are those of that table, while D and trimming were read from the DNA. This table has 200,000 or so clones, approximately 86% appearing once. Material for sequencing was peripheral blood. The chain carries TRBV3-1 (or the pseudogene TRBV3-2) and TRBJ1-4; tentative D call: TRBD1 (6 bases). The receptor was derived from a man in his sixties or seventies with active or convalescent COVID-19. CDR3 amino acids: CASSQGLEQGSVDEKLFF. The CDR3 DNA sequence: TGTGCCAGCAGCCAAGGTTTAGAACAGGGAAGCGTTGACGAAAAACTGTTTTTT.